This TCR beta chain comes out of a study of blood T cell repertoires in COVID-19. The overall study: Italy, Spain and the United States were the sources of the convalescent and acute COVID-19 samples. From T cells, B-cell-depleted T cells, or PBMCs came the material, which was cDNA or gDNA.

Germline loops: CDR1 KGHSH, CDR2 LQKENI. The CDR3 extends over 14 amino acids. Trimming stripped 0 bases from V and 3 bases from J, with 8 bases between. In the original analysis: It was from reference gene primer amplification that nucleated cell counts were estimated. The protocol was immunoSEQ multiplex PCR, while the TCRdb copy is restricted to in-frame clones and leaves out a portion. V, J and clone size reflect that table, while D and trimming were determined from the DNA. The sample consists of about 100,000 clones, more than 70% of them appearing once. The sequence was obtained from a man aged 35 to 55 with active or convalescent COVID-19. The specimen was peripheral blood. This chain uses TRBV18 with TRBJ1-2, with TRBD1 as a possible D gene (6 bases). The CDR3: CASSPPAGDYGYTF. CDR3 bases: TGTGCCAGCTCACCACCCGCAGGGGACTATGGCTACACCTTC.